The 30 T cell receptor beta chains below were found in one sample sequenced in a study of patients and donors after allogeneic stem cell transplantation. TCRdb recomputed calls from the RT-PCR reads with MiXCR, one row per CDR3 protein. The sample contains roughly 150,000 distinct CDR3 sequences, roughly 24% of which appear only once. Input material: blood, either unsorted or a sorted T cell fraction (not recorded which). The receptors derive from a human donor who was either an allogeneic HSCT recipient or a stem cell or donor lymphocyte infusion donor (not recorded which). It is not recorded whose cells these are; they may come from a transplant donor.

This clonotype was picked up a small number of times. This chain connects TRBV4-2 to TRBJ1-1, with a weak D call TRBD1 (5 bases). This CDR3 spans 15 amino acids. The V end lost 1 base, the J end lost 0 bases, and 9 bases lay between the germline ends. Germline V lookup: CDR1 LGHNA, CDR2 YNFKEQ. Here the CDR3 DNA reads TGTGCCAGCAGCCAAGCGGGGGGAATGAACACTGAAGCTTTCTTT. Its protein product is CASSQAGGMNTEAFF.

The CDR3 region has the DNA TGTGCCAGTCGGAGGTGGTCACTAAAAGAGACCCAGTACTTC. Translated: CASRRWSLKETQYF. This chain links TRBV19 with TRBJ2-5, with TRBD2 as a possible D gene (5 bases). CDR1 and CDR2 (germline): LNHDA, SQIVND (reference sequence). The V gene lost 8 bases and the J gene lost 3 bases, with 16 bases spanning the gap. The CDR3 is 14 residues long.

This clonotype was counted between two and nine times. J is TRBJ1-5 and V is TRBV20-1; D might be TRBD1 (6 bases). The germline gives CDR1 DFQATT, CDR2 SNEGSKA (reference sequence). Deletions cut 3 bases from V and 4 bases from J, with 10 bases between. The CDR3 is 13 residues long. CDR3 in DNA: TGCAGTGCTAGGACAGGTCCTAATCAGCCCCAGCATTTT. This translates into CSARTGPNQPQHF.

The chain links TRBV12-3 or TRBV12-4 to TRBJ2-1, with 10 positions matching TRBD2. This CDR3 comprises 18 residues. J was trimmed by 0 bases and V by 3 bases; bases with no gene match: 8. The CDR3 DNA follows: TGTGCCAGCAGTTTTGAGACTAGCGGGTCGAGCTCCTACAATGAGCAGTTCTTC. This translates into CASSFETSGSSSYNEQFF.

This clonotype was seen a handful of times. This sequence joins TRBV20-1 and TRBJ2-4; the match to TRBD1 covers 8 bases. Per germline, CDR1 DFQATT and CDR2 SNEGSKA (reference sequence). V gave up 6 bases and J gave up 3 bases; unmatched junction bases: 7. The CDR3 totals 14 residues. The CDR3 spells CSAETGEGKNIQYF. CDR3 in DNA: TGCAGTGCAGAGACAGGGGAAGGCAAAAACATTCAGTACTTC.

The chain couples TRBV7-2 to TRBJ2-2, with 8 bases matching TRBD1. V was clipped by 5 bases and J by 9 bases; unmatched bases: 5. From germline, CDR1 is SGHTA and CDR2 FQGNSA. This CDR3 comprises 13 residues. The CDR3 here is CASSRRQGWELFF. The CDR3 coding sequence is TGTGCCAGCAGCAGACGACAGGGGTGGGAGCTGTTTTTT.

J is TRBJ1-6 and V is TRBV7-9; no clear D. Trimming removed 6 bases at V and 5 bases at J, with 8 bases between. Germline V gene lookup returns CDR1 SEHNR and CDR2 FQNEAQ (reference sequence). CDR3 length equals 13 residues. DNA for the CDR3: TGTGCCAGCAGAACCGACCATAATTCACCCCTCCACTTT. It translates to CASRTDHNSPLHF.

In DNA, the CDR3 is TGTGCCACCAGTGATTGGAAGTCCTACAATGAGCAGTTCTTC. As protein: CATSDWKSYNEQFF. The chain links TRBV24-1 to TRBJ2-1; D remains unclear. The CDR3 length is 14 residues. Germline loops: CDR1 KGHDR, CDR2 SFDVKD. V lost 2 bases and J 1 base, leaving 5 bases between the germline ends.

V is TRBV4-2 and J is TRBJ1-4; 10 positions agree with TRBD1. This CDR3 has 14 residues. The ends lost 7 bases at V and 8 bases at J; junction bases unmatched: 7. In germline, CDR1 is LGHNA, CDR2 YNFKEQ. CDR3 loop: CASNQDRGMEKLFF. In DNA, the CDR3 is TGTGCCAGCAACCAGGACAGGGGGATGGAAAAACTGTTTTTT.

The chain joins TRBV20-1 to TRBJ1-5; the D gene is possibly TRBD1 (5 bases). The CDR3 covers 16 residues. CDR1 and CDR2 from the germline V gene are DFQATT and SNEGSKA (reference sequence). The germline V and J ends were trimmed by 0 bases and 4 bases, with 16 bases remaining between them. The CDR3 sequence: CSARDISTTANQPQHF. As DNA, the CDR3 is TGCAGTGCTAGAGATATTAGTACGACAGCGAATCAGCCCCAGCATTTT.

J is TRBJ2-7 and V is TRBV7-6, with TRBD2 matching over 9 bases. The CDR3 has 18 amino acids. After removal of 0 bases from V and 2 bases from J, the junction contained 11 bases not matched to a gene. Germline CDR1 and CDR2: SGHVS and FNYEAQ. For the CDR3, the DNA is TGTGCCAGCAGCTTAGCCCTACGCCTGGGACTAGCAACCTACGAGCAGTACTTC. This codes for CASSLALRLGLATYEQYF.

The V call is TRBV12-3 or TRBV12-4, the J call TRBJ2-3; no firm D call. Trimming pared 3 bases from V and 2 bases from J, leaving 6 bases between. The CDR3 length is 13 residues. The CDR3 here is CASSFGVTDTQYF. The CDR3 DNA sequence: TGTGCCAGCAGTTTTGGCGTCACAGATACGCAGTATTTT.

The chain has TRBV7-9 and TRBJ2-3, with 9 bases lining up with TRBD1. J gave up 0 bases and V 5 bases, and 6 bases lay outside the gene matches. Germline lookup yields CDR1 SEHNR and CDR2 FQNEAQ (reference sequence). This CDR3 spans 16 amino acids. CDR3 in amino acids: CASSPGQGKSTDTQYF. CDR3 DNA sequence: TGTGCCAGCAGCCCTGGACAGGGGAAGAGCACAGATACGCAGTATTTT.

A few counts support this clonotype. The chain employs TRBV9 and TRBJ2-3, with D perhaps matching TRBD1 (6 bases). Trimming removed 0 bases from V and 7 bases from J, with 21 bases in between. The CDR3 is 17 residues long. The germline CDR1 and CDR2 sequences are SGDLS and YYNGEE. The CDR3 protein is CASSVGTGWSGPYTQYF. The CDR3 DNA reads TGTGCCAGCAGCGTAGGAACAGGGTGGTCTGGACCCTATACGCAGTATTTT.

The chain carries TRBV6-1 and TRBJ1-5; D is ambiguous. CDR3 length equals 13 residues. The V end lost 6 bases, the J end lost 7 bases, and 13 bases lay between the germline ends. Germline CDR1 reads MNHNS; CDR2 reads SASEGT. CDR3 coding DNA: TGTGCCAGCAGAAACAGCCTTGGACAGCCCCAGCATTTT. Its protein is CASRNSLGQPQHF.

The rearrangement links TRBV5-1 to TRBJ2-1; 11 bases map to TRBD2. Germline loops: CDR1 SGHRS, CDR2 YFSETQ. Unmatched junction bases numbered 9, after V lost 4 bases and J lost 6 bases. The CDR3 has 16 residues. In DNA, the CDR3 is TGCGCCAGCAGCGGACTAGCGGGTCCGGGGGTCAATGAGCAGTTCTTC. Amino acids: CASSGLAGPGVNEQFF.

The J gene is TRBJ1-1, the V gene TRBV5-1, with D unresolved. V gave up 2 bases and J gave up 0 bases, with 8 bases separating them. The CDR3 length is 14 residues. Germline CDR1 is SGHRS and CDR2 is YFSETQ. As DNA, the CDR3 is TGCGCCAGCAGCTTACAGTTTTTGAACACTGAAGCTTTCTTT. Translation gives CASSLQFLNTEAFF.

This chain uses TRBV12-3 or TRBV12-4 with TRBJ2-1, with TRBD2 identical over 11 bases. The CDR3 contains 13 residues. V gave up 9 bases and J gave up 9 bases; unmatched junction bases: 7. CDR3 DNA sequence: TGTGCCAGTACCTCCGGACTAGCGGGTGAGCAGTTCTTC. As protein: CASTSGLAGEQFF.

This clonotype was seen only a few times. This sequence joins TRBV4-2 and TRBJ2-3; D unclear. The CDR3 has 13 amino acids. CDR1 is LGHNA, CDR2 YNFKEQ, per germline. Trimming took 0 bases from V and 9 from J, leaving 10 bases between them. The CDR3 region has the DNA TGTGCCAGCAGCCAAGAGGAGAGTCGAACGCAGTATTTT. It codes for CASSQEESRTQYF.

J is TRBJ1-1 and V is TRBV5-1; D uncertain. Per the germline V gene, CDR1 is SGHRS and CDR2 is YFSETQ. This CDR3 region has 16 residues. The V end was cut by 4 bases, the J end by 0 bases, with 16 bases between. In DNA form, the CDR3 reads TGCGCCAGCAGCATTATAGCGGGTATGGTGAACACTGAAGCTTTCTTT. Encoded protein: CASSIIAGMVNTEAFF.

V is TRBV9 and J is TRBJ2-2; D unresolved. Germline V gives CDR1 SGDLS, CDR2 YYNGEE. Trimming pared 0 bases from V and 6 bases from J, leaving 12 bases between. The CDR3 consists of 15 residues. CDR3 residues: CASSVGVPLAGELFF. The CDR3 nucleotides are TGTGCCAGCAGCGTAGGGGTACCGTTGGCCGGGGAGCTGTTTTTT.

This sequence joins TRBV3-1 and TRBJ2-3; D is perhaps TRBD1 (6 bases). Between the trimmed V and J ends, which lost 4 bases and 2 bases, there was a span of 19 bases. Germline CDR1 and CDR2: LGHDT and YNNKEL (reference sequence). The CDR3 is made up of 17 amino acids. CDR3 region: CASSRYETGLVTDTQYF. The CDR3 DNA follows: TGTGCCAGCAGCCGATATGAAACAGGGTTGGTCACAGATACGCAGTATTTT.

The chain uses TRBV20-1 and TRBJ1-3; no clear D gene. V was clipped by 3 bases and J by 0 bases, with 6 bases between them. Germline lookup yields CDR1 DFQATT and CDR2 SNEGSKA (reference sequence). The CDR3 is 13 amino acids. CDR3 sequence: CSASTVSGNTIYF. The CDR3 region has the DNA TGCAGTGCTAGCACAGTCTCTGGAAACACCATATATTTT.

V and J are TRBV14 and TRBJ1-2; 9 bases are shared with TRBD1. The CDR3 is 15 amino acids. V shed 1 base, J shed 8 bases, and the junction held 8 bases outside the gene matches. Germline loops: CDR1 SGHDN, CDR2 FVKESK. CDR3 sequence (DNA): TGTGCCAGCAGCCAAGTTCACAGGGGGCGTGTAGGCTACACCTTC. Translating it yields CASSQVHRGRVGYTF.

The V and J genes are TRBV19 and TRBJ1-3; D not certain. The CDR3 sequence is 18 residues long. Germline lookup yields CDR1 LNHDA and CDR2 SQIVND (reference sequence). V lost 6 bases to trimming and J lost 0 bases, with 21 bases between them. This chain's CDR3 is CASSFSMVIGISGNTIYF. Written as DNA, the CDR3 is TGTGCCAGTAGCTTCTCAATGGTAATCGGAATCTCTGGAAACACCATATATTTT.

The chain employs TRBV6-4 and TRBJ2-6, with D unclear. Germline CDR1 reads MRHNA; CDR2 reads SNTAGT. CDR3 length equals 13 residues. Trimming removed 6 bases at V and 1 base at J, with 4 bases between. The CDR3 DNA reads TGTGCCAGCAGATTTTCTGGGGCCAACGTCCTGACTTTC. The encoded protein is CASRFSGANVLTF.

This clonotype has a single count. This sequence joins TRBV20-1 and TRBJ2-7; 7 positions agree with TRBD1. This CDR3 has 16 residues. From germline, CDR1 is DFQATT and CDR2 SNEGSKA (reference sequence). Losses at the gene ends were 0 bases for V and 3 bases for J; bases not matched to a gene: 11. The CDR3 nucleotides are TGCAGTGCTAGAGAACTCCGGGTAGGGGGCGGCTACGAGCAGTACTTC. Translation gives CSARELRVGGGYEQYF.

The chain joins TRBV6-5 to TRBJ1-1; no definite D call. Trimming removed 0 bases at V and 0 bases at J, with 8 bases between. This CDR3 is built from 15 residues. Germline loops: CDR1 MNHEY, CDR2 SVGAGI. The CDR3 region is CASSYSQSLNTEAFF. The CDR3 DNA follows: TGTGCCAGCAGTTACTCTCAGAGTTTGAACACTGAAGCTTTCTTT.

The chain has TRBV7-8 and TRBJ2-1; perhaps TRBD2 as D (5 bases). V shed 6 bases and J shed 8 bases, with 23 bases lying between them. Germline V lookup: CDR1 SGHVS, CDR2 FQNEAQ. The CDR3 consists of 16 residues. The CDR3 here is CASSPQDPSLIDEQFF. DNA of the CDR3: TGTGCCAGCAGTCCTCAGGATCCTAGCCTCATCGATGAGCAGTTCTTC.

V and J are TRBV12-3 or TRBV12-4 and TRBJ2-7; D uncertain. Trimming shortened V by 4 bases and J by 3 bases, and 4 bases separated the two germline ends. This CDR3 contains 11 residues. This CDR3 reads CASSSHYEQYF. The CDR3 nucleotides are TGTGCCAGCAGTTCGCACTACGAGCAGTACTTC.